The 26 T cell receptor beta chains in this list originate from one sample, sequenced in a study of control samples from healthy donors and cancer patients. This table comes from immunoSEQ multiplex PCR, and its TCRdb copy is limited to in-frame clones, with some not included. The profile shows about 120,000 clones, more than 70% of them singletons. What was sequenced was blood. These receptors were collected from a woman in her seventies in good health.

The chain has TRBV5-6 and TRBJ1-2; possibly TRBD1 for D (5 bases). V lost 4 bases, J lost 9 bases, and 22 bases lay in between. This CDR3 spans 15 amino acids. CDR1 is SGHDT and CDR2 is YYEEEE in the germline V gene. The CDR3 DNA follows: TGTGCCAGCAGCGTCAGTAAGGGACCCCGGAGGAGCTACACCTTC. As protein: CASSVSKGPRRSYTF.

A few counts support this clone. This sequence joins TRBV18 and TRBJ2-2; weak D call: TRBD1 (6 bases). The V gene lost 6 bases and the J gene lost 3 bases, with 14 bases spanning the gap. This CDR3 contains 15 residues. The germline CDR1 and CDR2 sequences are KGHSH and LQKENI. CDR3 in DNA: TGTGCCAGCTCCCTGACGTACAGGGACACCGGGGAGCTGTTTTTT. Translation: CASSLTYRDTGELFF.

The rearrangement joins TRBV27 to TRBJ1-6; D may be TRBD1 (5 bases). V gave up 3 bases and J gave up 6 bases, with 9 bases separating them. From germline, CDR1 is MNHEY and CDR2 SMNVEV (reference sequence). The CDR3 consists of 14 residues. CDR3 nucleotide sequence: TGTGCCAGCAGTTTCGGGCAGGGTAATTCACCCCTCCACTTT. Translation gives CASSFGQGNSPLHF.

The V gene is TRBV3-1 (or the pseudogene TRBV3-2), the J gene TRBJ1-2; TRBD1 is a possible D gene (5 bases). Trimming took 1 base from V and 6 from J, leaving 9 bases between them. Germline V CDR1 and CDR2: LGHDT, YNNKEL (reference sequence). The CDR3 covers 13 residues. This CDR3 is CASSQGGLDGYTF. The CDR3 bases are TGTGCCAGCAGCCAAGGGGGCCTCGATGGCTACACCTTC.

The gene calls are TRBV19 and TRBJ1-5; no clear D gene. Per the germline V gene, CDR1 is LNHDA and CDR2 is SQIVND (reference sequence). V was trimmed by 5 bases and J by 4 bases, leaving 12 bases between them. The CDR3 is 14 amino acids. CDR3 sequence reads: CASSPRRKNQPQHF. The CDR3, as DNA: TGTGCCAGTAGTCCTCGACGGAAAAATCAGCCCCAGCATTTT.

The V gene is TRBV7-9, the J gene TRBJ1-2; D gene uncertain. This CDR3 is built from 12 residues. The germline gives CDR1 SEHNR, CDR2 FQNEAQ (reference sequence). V was cut by 0 bases and J by 4 bases, with 3 bases left in between. The chain's CDR3 is CASSLASYGYTF. The DNA for the CDR3 is TGTGCCAGCAGCTTAGCCAGCTATGGCTACACCTTC.

The chain carries TRBV12-3 or TRBV12-4 and TRBJ1-6; D unclear. V was cut by 6 bases and J by 9 bases, with 12 bases left in between. The CDR3 consists of 13 residues. CDR3 sequence reads: CASRVLETSPLHF. CDR3 DNA sequence: TGTGCCAGCAGGGTACTAGAGACTTCACCCCTCCACTTT.

The chain recombines TRBV5-8 with TRBJ1-2; 7 nucleotides match TRBD1. The V gene end was trimmed by 3 bases and the J gene end by 4 bases; junction bases not matched to a gene: 15. The CDR3 is 17 residues long. CDR1 and CDR2 from the germline V gene are SGHTS and YDEGEE. This chain's CDR3 is CASSWVGTAPRSYGYTF. As DNA, the CDR3 is TGTGCCAGCAGCTGGGTTGGGACAGCCCCCCGGAGCTATGGCTACACCTTC.

This chain joins TRBV3-1 (or the pseudogene TRBV3-2) and TRBJ2-7, with D possibly TRBD1 on 6 matching bases. This CDR3 spans 16 amino acids. Trimming cost V 0 bases and J 2 bases, with 14 bases left between them. CDR1 and CDR2 (germline): LGHDT, YNNKEL (reference sequence). The CDR3 region has the DNA TGTGCCAGCAGCCAAGAAAGGACAGCGAAGCCCTACGAGCAGTACTTC. Residues: CASSQERTAKPYEQYF.

The genes are TRBV10-3 and TRBJ1-5; TRBD1 matches 7 bases. V shed 6 bases and J 0 bases; nucleotides not matched to a gene: 2. Per germline, CDR1 ENHRY and CDR2 SYGVKD. There are 14 residues in the CDR3. This CDR3 reads CAISWDSSNQPQHF. The CDR3 nucleotides are TGTGCCATCAGCTGGGACAGTAGCAATCAGCCCCAGCATTTT.

V gene TRBV5-1 combines with J gene TRBJ2-1; a possible D gene is TRBD1 (6 bases). Germline loops: CDR1 SGHRS, CDR2 YFSETQ. The CDR3 totals 15 residues. Trimming cost V 3 bases and J 1 base, with 11 bases left between them. The chain's CDR3 is CASSWSQGSYNEQFF. CDR3 coding DNA: TGCGCCAGCAGCTGGAGCCAGGGGTCCTACAATGAGCAGTTCTTC.

The chain joins TRBV5-1 to TRBJ2-1, with 15 bases matching TRBD2. Germline trimming cut 3 bases from V and 10 bases from J; bases unmatched to any gene: 8. Germline values: CDR1 SGHRS, CDR2 YFSETQ. The CDR3 has 16 residues. CDR3 protein: CASSSGTSGGFREQFF. The CDR3 DNA reads TGCGCCAGCAGCTCAGGGACTAGCGGGGGGTTTAGAGAGCAGTTCTTC.

The CDR3 reads CATSRDGAGLGNTIYF. The CDR3 nucleotides are TGTGCCACCAGCAGAGATGGGGCAGGGCTTGGAAACACCATATATTTT. This chain uses TRBV15 with TRBJ1-3; D might be TRBD1 (5 bases). Germline V CDR1 and CDR2: LNHNV, YYDKDF (reference sequence). The V gene lost 0 bases and the J gene lost 3 bases, with 12 bases spanning the gap. The CDR3 extends over 16 amino acids.

CDR3 sequence reads: CASSPPPASEYTGELFF. The CDR3 bases are TGTGCCAGCTCACCACCCCCGGCCTCTGAGTACACCGGGGAGCTGTTTTTT. V is TRBV18 and J is TRBJ2-2; D unclear. CDR1 is KGHSH, CDR2 LQKENI, per germline. This CDR3 spans 17 amino acids. Trimming pared 0 bases from V and 3 bases from J, leaving 14 bases between.

The chain joins TRBV5-1 to TRBJ2-5; D might be TRBD1 (5 bases). Trimming left V 0 bases short and J 5 bases short, with 11 bases between. This CDR3 comprises 14 residues. The germline V gene has CDR1 SGHRS and CDR2 YFSETQ. CDR3 nucleotide sequence: TGCGCCAGCAGCTTGGCCCCAGGGCCGGAGACCCAGTACTTC. As protein: CASSLAPGPETQYF.

The chain combines TRBV12-1 with TRBJ2-1; the listed D gene, TRBD2, was not tested against the DNA. TRBV12-1 is a recognized pseudogene. CDR3 length equals 17 residues. The CDR3: CASSFVLFLAGEGEQFF. DNA of the CDR3: TGTGCCAGCAGCTTTGTACTCTTCCTAGCGGGGGAGGGGGAGCAGTTCTTC.

The chain joins TRBV9 to TRBJ1-2, with D possibly TRBD1 on 5 matching bases. This CDR3 is 13 amino acids long. CDR1 and CDR2 (germline): SGDLS, YYNGEE. Trimming left V 0 bases short and J 6 bases short, with 9 bases between. In DNA, the CDR3 is TGTGCCAGCAGCGTAGATAGGGGCCATGGCTACACCTTC. Its protein is CASSVDRGHGYTF.

The chain carries TRBV11-3 and TRBJ2-3, with 7 bases lining up with TRBD2. This CDR3 has 15 residues. V lost 5 bases to trimming and J lost 0 bases; unmatched junction nucleotides: 5. Germline V gene data show CDR1 as SGHNT and CDR2 as YENEEA. CDR3 protein: CASSPGGSSTDTQYF. CDR3 sequence (DNA): TGTGCCAGCAGCCCCGGGGGGTCTAGCACAGATACGCAGTATTTT.

The V and J genes are TRBV29-1 and TRBJ1-2; 10 nucleotides align to TRBD1. In germline, CDR1 is SQVTM, CDR2 ANQGSEA. The CDR3 runs to 15 residues. The trim removed 7 bases at V and 1 base at J, leaving 9 bases unmatched. The CDR3 nucleotides read TGCAGCGCCTCGGGGGGACAGGGGTTTAACTATGGCTACACCTTC. Encoded protein: CSASGGQGFNYGYTF.

The rearrangement uses TRBV5-1 and TRBJ1-1, with unresolved D. The germline gives CDR1 SGHRS, CDR2 YFSETQ. There are 16 residues in the CDR3. Trimming took 0 bases from V and 2 from J, leaving 14 bases between them. The CDR3 sequence is CASSLDPVSTNTEAFF. The CDR3 bases are TGCGCCAGCAGCTTGGATCCCGTCTCGACCAACACTGAAGCTTTCTTT.

The CDR3 DNA reads as TGTGCCAGCAGCTTAAGATCTGCGGGACAGTTGTACGAGCAGTACTTC. This encodes CASSLRSAGQLYEQYF. The chain joins TRBV7-9 to TRBJ2-7; D possibly corresponds to TRBD1 (7 bases). The germline V gene has CDR1 SEHNR and CDR2 FQNEAQ (reference sequence). The CDR3 covers 16 residues. V gave up 2 bases and J gave up 4 bases, with 18 bases separating them. The whole variable domain, remainder taken from reference TRBV7-9 and TRBJ2-7, is DTGVSQNPRHKITKRGQNVTFRCDPISEHNRLYWYRQTLGQGPEFLTYFQNEAQLEKSRLLSDRFSAERPKGSFSTLEIQRTEQGDSAMYLCASSLRSAGQLYEQYFGPGTRLTVT.

The chain uses TRBV10-3 and TRBJ2-1, with no clear D. V lost 7 bases, J lost 4 bases, and 11 bases lay in between. CDR3 length: 13 residues. Germline CDR1 is ENHRY and CDR2 is SYGVKD. The CDR3: CAITRAGYNEQFF. CDR3 sequence (DNA): TGTGCCATCACCCGTGCTGGATACAATGAGCAGTTCTTC.

The rearrangement joins TRBV29-1 to TRBJ1-1; 9 positions agree with TRBD1. This CDR3 region has 12 residues. V trimming: 7 bases; J trimming: 4 bases; junction bases outside the gene matches: 4. Germline V gene lookup returns CDR1 SQVTM and CDR2 ANQGSEA. The CDR3 is CSGRTGATEAFF. The DNA of the CDR3 is TGCAGCGGGAGGACAGGGGCCACTGAAGCTTTCTTT.

This chain connects TRBV7-3 to TRBJ1-3; D uncertain. Deletions cut 5 bases from V and 0 bases from J, with 8 bases between. The CDR3 sequence is 14 residues long. Germline CDR1 is SGHTA and CDR2 is FQGTGA. CDR3 sequence reads: CASSRGHSGNTIYF. The DNA of the CDR3 is TGTGCCAGCAGCCGCGGGCACTCTGGAAACACCATATATTTT.

The genes are TRBV2 and TRBJ2-1; maybe TRBD2 (5 bases). From germline, CDR1 is SNHLY and CDR2 FYNNEI. This CDR3 is 13 amino acids long. Trimming cost V 4 bases and J 4 bases, with 8 bases left between them. CDR3 loop: CASSGLTYNEQFF. As DNA, the CDR3 is TGTGCCAGCAGTGGACTAACTTACAATGAGCAGTTCTTC.

The chain is built from TRBV4-3 and TRBJ1-1, with D uncertain. The CDR3 has 14 amino acids. Germline V gives CDR1 LGHNA, CDR2 YSLEER. V lost 1 base, J lost 1 base, and 7 bases lay in between. The CDR3 protein is CASSQVPANTEAFF. In DNA form, the CDR3 reads TGCGCCAGCAGCCAAGTTCCAGCGAACACTGAAGCTTTCTTT.